The 17 T cell receptor beta chains in this list originate from one sample, sequenced in a study of blood T cell repertoires in COVID-19. The assay was immunoSEQ multiplex PCR, and TCRdb's table has in-frame clones only and misses some. The table records around 250,000 clones, over 75% of them present only once. What was sequenced was PBMCs or T cells enriched from blood (not recorded which). These receptors came from a man between 18 and 29 years old who had recovered from COVID-19.

The chain has TRBV7-3 and TRBJ2-1, with TRBD2 matching over 9 bases. The V gene end was trimmed by 5 bases and the J gene end by 7 bases; junction bases not matched to a gene: 9. Germline values: CDR1 SGHTA, CDR2 FQGTGA. This CDR3 is 15 amino acids long. The CDR3 loop reads CASSLGLALGNEQFF. DNA of the CDR3: TGTGCCAGCAGCCTAGGACTAGCGCTGGGGAATGAGCAGTTCTTC.

This rearrangement joins TRBV25-1 to TRBJ1-2; 7 nucleotides agree with TRBD1. This CDR3 is built from 15 residues. V was pared by 3 bases and J by 6 bases, with 10 bases of the junction left unmatched. Germline V gene lookup returns CDR1 MGHDK and CDR2 SYGVNS. The CDR3 region has the DNA TGTGCCAGCAGTGAGGCAGACAGGGAGAGGGATGGCTACACCTTC. Amino acid sequence: CASSEADRERDGYTF.

The chain uses TRBV24-1 and TRBJ2-1; 11 bases line up with TRBD2. The J segment lost 8 bases and the V segment lost 4 bases, leaving 6 bases of the junction unmatched. This CDR3 is 15 amino acids long. CDR1 is KGHDR, CDR2 SFDVKD, per germline. The CDR3 spells CATSETSGSFHEQFF. The CDR3 DNA sequence: TGTGCCACCAGTGAAACTAGCGGGAGCTTCCATGAGCAGTTCTTC.

This clone has only one observation. The chain recombines TRBV20-1 with TRBJ2-7; 7 bases align to TRBD1. Per germline, CDR1 DFQATT and CDR2 SNEGSKA (reference sequence). The CDR3 is made up of 14 amino acids. The V gene end was trimmed by 3 bases and the J gene end by 6 bases; junction bases not matched to a gene: 11. This CDR3 is CSASNRQGVGEQYF. CDR3 coding DNA: TGCAGTGCTAGTAATAGGCAGGGGGTTGGCGAGCAGTACTTC.

This chain joins TRBV6-5 and TRBJ2-7; 7 nucleotides line up with TRBD1. The CDR3 contains 11 residues. The J segment lost 5 bases and the V segment lost 7 bases, leaving 2 bases of the junction unmatched. Germline CDR1 and CDR2: MNHEY and SVGAGI. As DNA, the CDR3 is TGTGCCAGCACCCAGGGGGACGAGCAGTACTTC. Its translation is CASTQGDEQYF.

The rearrangement uses TRBV5-4 and TRBJ1-6; TRBD1 is a possible D gene (5 bases). The V end lost 5 bases, the J end lost 0 bases, and 12 bases lay between the germline ends. This CDR3 is built from 16 residues. The germline gives CDR1 SGHNT, CDR2 YYREEE (reference sequence). DNA for the CDR3: TGTGCCAGCAGGGCGGGGGGTAACTCCTATAATTCACCCCTCCACTTT. Protein product: CASRAGGNSYNSPLHF.

V and J are TRBV3-1 (or the pseudogene TRBV3-2) and TRBJ2-1, with TRBD2 identical over 12 bases. Germline loops: CDR1 LGHDT, CDR2 YNNKEL (reference sequence). This CDR3 comprises 18 residues. Trimming removed 1 base from V and 5 bases from J; junction bases left unmatched: 9. CDR3 DNA: TGTGCCAGCAGCCAAGTTTTCGCTAGCGGGAGGGCCGACAATGAGCAGTTCTTC. The encoded protein is CASSQVFASGRADNEQFF.

The gene calls are TRBV7-9 and TRBJ2-3; D perhaps matches TRBD1 (5 bases). The CDR3 length is 12 residues. With 5 bases removed from V and 6 bases from J, the gap between germline ends came to 9 bases. Germline loops: CDR1 SEHNR, CDR2 FQNEAQ (reference sequence). The CDR3 DNA reads TGTGCCAGCAGCCAGTCAGGGGATACGCAGTATTTT. It is translated as CASSQSGDTQYF.

V usage is TRBV28 and J usage is TRBJ2-7; 10 bases line up with TRBD2. V gave up 5 bases and J gave up 4 bases; unmatched junction bases: 26. In germline, CDR1 is MDHEN, CDR2 SYDVKM. This CDR3 has 21 residues. CDR3 protein: CASSPTQLGSGRVHGRYEQYF. DNA for the CDR3: TGTGCCAGCAGTCCCACCCAGCTTGGGAGCGGGAGGGTCCACGGCAGATACGAGCAGTACTTC.

The chain links TRBV5-1 to TRBJ1-4; TRBD1 is a possible D gene (6 bases). Germline-derived CDR1 and CDR2 are SGHRS and YFSETQ. This CDR3 spans 18 amino acids. V was clipped by 4 bases and J by 0 bases, with 19 bases between them. The CDR3 reads CASSPGETGLATNEKLFF. The CDR3 DNA sequence: TGCGCCAGCAGCCCCGGCGAGACAGGTTTAGCAACTAATGAAAAACTGTTTTTT.

The chain has TRBV6-5 and TRBJ1-1; possible D gene TRBD1, 6 bases. The CDR3 is 14 amino acids. Germline values: CDR1 MNHEY, CDR2 SVGAGI. V lost 6 bases and J lost 8, with 19 bases in between. The CDR3 here is CASSQPGHGGEAFF. The CDR3 nucleotides are TGTGCCAGCAGCCAACCGGGACATGGCGGGGAAGCTTTCTTT.

The V gene is TRBV18, the J gene TRBJ2-5; 8 positions match TRBD1. Trimming at V came to 5 bases and at J to 7 bases, leaving 6 bases not matched to a gene. There are 13 residues in the CDR3. CDR1 is KGHSH, CDR2 LQKENI, per germline. The CDR3 is CASSDRGKGTQYF. Written as DNA, the CDR3 is TGTGCCAGCTCAGACAGGGGCAAAGGGACCCAGTACTTC.

This chain joins TRBV6-4 and TRBJ2-1; 8 nucleotides line up with TRBD2. The CDR3 length is 16 residues. Germline CDR1 MRHNA, CDR2 SNTAGT. J gave up 6 bases and V 2 bases, and 9 bases lay outside the gene matches. Written as DNA, the CDR3 is TGTGCCAGCAGTGACACCTTAGCGGGGTCGGCCAATGAGCAGTTCTTC. This sequence encodes CASSDTLAGSANEQFF.

This chain joins TRBV19 and TRBJ2-1, with 7 bases fitting TRBD2. V shed 10 bases and J 1 base; nucleotides not matched to a gene: 10. The germline V gene has CDR1 LNHDA and CDR2 SQIVND (reference sequence). The CDR3 extends over 15 amino acids. The CDR3 reads CATTSGGSSYNEQFF. DNA for the CDR3: TGTGCCACCACCTCCGGCGGGAGTTCCTACAATGAGCAGTTCTTC.

This chain links TRBV11-3 with TRBJ2-5; 7 positions agree with TRBD1. Germline lookup yields CDR1 SGHNT and CDR2 YENEEA. This CDR3 is built from 17 residues. After removal of 1 base from V and 4 bases from J, the junction contained 12 bases not matched to a gene. The CDR3 bases are TGTGCCAGCAGCTTAGGTTTTAACAGGGGAAGAGGAGAGACCCAGTACTTC. Translating it yields CASSLGFNRGRGETQYF. Looking up the rest from reference TRBV11-3 and TRBJ2-5 gives the full variable domain: EAGVVQSPRYKIIEKKQPVAFWCNPISGHNTLYWYLQNLGQGPELLIRYENEEAVDDSQLPKDRFSAERLKGVDSTLKIQPAELGDSAVYLCASSLGFNRGRGETQYFGPGTRLLVL.

This chain joins TRBV19 and TRBJ2-5; 9 nucleotides line up with TRBD2. Per germline, CDR1 LNHDA and CDR2 SQIVND (reference sequence). The CDR3 is made up of 15 amino acids. V lost 3 bases and J lost 4; bases outside the gene matches: 6. The CDR3 loop is CASSIGREGRETQYF. CDR3 nucleotide sequence: TGTGCCAGTAGTATCGGGCGGGAGGGCCGAGAGACCCAGTACTTC.

V usage is TRBV5-8 and J usage is TRBJ2-7; D is possibly TRBD2 (6 bases). CDR3 size: 12 residues. V was cut by 0 bases and J by 6 bases, with 7 bases left in between. Per the germline V gene, CDR1 is SGHTS and CDR2 is YDEGEE. The CDR3 protein is CASSLAGGEQYF. CDR3 sequence (DNA): TGTGCCAGCAGCTTGGCCGGGGGCGAGCAGTACTTC.